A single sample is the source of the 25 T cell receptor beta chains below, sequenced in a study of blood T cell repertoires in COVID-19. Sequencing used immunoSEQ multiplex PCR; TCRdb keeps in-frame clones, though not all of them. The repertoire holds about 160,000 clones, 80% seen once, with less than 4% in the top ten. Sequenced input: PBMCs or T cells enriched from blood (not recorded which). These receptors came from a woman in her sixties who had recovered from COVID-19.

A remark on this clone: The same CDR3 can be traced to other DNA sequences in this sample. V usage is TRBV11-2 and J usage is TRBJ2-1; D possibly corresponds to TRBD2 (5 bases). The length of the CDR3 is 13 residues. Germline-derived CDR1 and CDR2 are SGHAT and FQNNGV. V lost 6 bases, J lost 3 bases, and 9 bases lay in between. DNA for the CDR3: TGTGCCAGCAGGGGAACTAGCTACAATGAGCAGTTCTTC. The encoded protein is CASRGTSYNEQFF.

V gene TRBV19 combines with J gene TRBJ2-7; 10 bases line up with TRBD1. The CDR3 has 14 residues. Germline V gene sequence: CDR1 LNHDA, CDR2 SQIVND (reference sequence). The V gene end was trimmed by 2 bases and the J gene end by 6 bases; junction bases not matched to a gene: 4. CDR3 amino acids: CASSIRQGAREQYF. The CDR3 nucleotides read TGTGCCAGTAGTATAAGACAGGGGGCACGCGAGCAGTACTTC.

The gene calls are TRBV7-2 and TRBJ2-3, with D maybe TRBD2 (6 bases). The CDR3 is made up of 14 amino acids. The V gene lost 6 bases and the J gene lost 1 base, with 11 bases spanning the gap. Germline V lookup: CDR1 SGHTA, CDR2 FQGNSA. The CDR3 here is CASRRPGGTDTQYF. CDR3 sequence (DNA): TGTGCCAGCAGACGACCGGGAGGCACAGATACGCAGTATTTT.

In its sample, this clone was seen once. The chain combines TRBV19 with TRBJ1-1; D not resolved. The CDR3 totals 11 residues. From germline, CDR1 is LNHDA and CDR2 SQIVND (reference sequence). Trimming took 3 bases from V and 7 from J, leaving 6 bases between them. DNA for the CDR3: TGTGCCAGTAGTATGCAACATGAAGCTTTCTTT. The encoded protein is CASSMQHEAFF.

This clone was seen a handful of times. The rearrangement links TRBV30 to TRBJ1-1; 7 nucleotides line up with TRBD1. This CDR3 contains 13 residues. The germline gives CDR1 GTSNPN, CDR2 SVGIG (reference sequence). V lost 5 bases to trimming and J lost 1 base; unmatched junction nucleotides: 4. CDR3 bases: TGTGCCTGGTGCCGGGACAGGAACACTGAAGCTTTCTTT. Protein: CAWCRDRNTEAFF.

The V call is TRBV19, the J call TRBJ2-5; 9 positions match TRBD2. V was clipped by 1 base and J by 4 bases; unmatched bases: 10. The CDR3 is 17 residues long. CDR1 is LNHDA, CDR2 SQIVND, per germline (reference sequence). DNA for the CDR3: TGTGCCAGTAGTATAGGAGCGATGCGGGGGGGCGTAGAGACCCAGTACTTC. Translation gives CASSIGAMRGGVETQYF.

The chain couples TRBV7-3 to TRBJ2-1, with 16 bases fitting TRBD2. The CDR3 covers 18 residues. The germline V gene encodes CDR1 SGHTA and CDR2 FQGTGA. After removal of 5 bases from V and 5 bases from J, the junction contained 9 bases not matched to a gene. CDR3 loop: CASSRGLAGGPGHNEQFF. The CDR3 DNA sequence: TGTGCCAGCAGCCGGGGACTAGCGGGGGGGCCTGGCCACAATGAGCAGTTCTTC. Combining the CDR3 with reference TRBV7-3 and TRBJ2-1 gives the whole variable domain GAGVSQTPSNKVTEKGKYVELRCDPISGHTALYWYRQSLGQGPEFLIYFQGTGAADDSGLPNDRFFAVRPEGSVSTLKIQRTERGDSAVYLCASSRGLAGGPGHNEQFFGPGTRLTVL.

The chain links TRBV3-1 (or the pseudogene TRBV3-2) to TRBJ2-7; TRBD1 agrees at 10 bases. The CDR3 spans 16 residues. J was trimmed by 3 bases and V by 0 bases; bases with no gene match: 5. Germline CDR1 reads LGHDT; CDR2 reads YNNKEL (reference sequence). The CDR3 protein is CASSQDGQGVGYEQYF. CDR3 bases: TGTGCCAGCAGCCAAGACGGACAGGGGGTGGGCTACGAGCAGTACTTC.

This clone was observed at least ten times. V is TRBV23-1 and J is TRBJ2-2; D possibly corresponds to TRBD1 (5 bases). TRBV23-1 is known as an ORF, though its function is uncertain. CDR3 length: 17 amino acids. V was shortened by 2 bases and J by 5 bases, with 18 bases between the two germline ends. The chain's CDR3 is CASSQPARVIQTGELFF. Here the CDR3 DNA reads TGCGCCAGCAGTCAACCAGCCAGGGTAATTCAGACCGGGGAGCTGTTTTTT.

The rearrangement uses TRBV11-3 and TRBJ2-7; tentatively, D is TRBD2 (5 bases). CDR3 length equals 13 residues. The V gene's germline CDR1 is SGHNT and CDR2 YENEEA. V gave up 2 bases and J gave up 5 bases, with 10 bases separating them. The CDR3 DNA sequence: TGTGCCAGCAGCTTATCGGGGTTTAACGAGCAGTACTTC. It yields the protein CASSLSGFNEQYF.

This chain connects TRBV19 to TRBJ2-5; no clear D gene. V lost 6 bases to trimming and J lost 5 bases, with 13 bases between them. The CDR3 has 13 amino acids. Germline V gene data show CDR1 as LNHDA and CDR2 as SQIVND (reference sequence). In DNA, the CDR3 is TGTGCCAGTAGCGATCTCGGGTGGGAGACCCAGTACTTC. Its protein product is CASSDLGWETQYF.

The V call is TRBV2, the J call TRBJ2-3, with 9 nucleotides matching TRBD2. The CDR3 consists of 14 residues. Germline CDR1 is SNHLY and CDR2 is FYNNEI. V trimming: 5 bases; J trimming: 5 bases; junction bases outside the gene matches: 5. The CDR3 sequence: CASSYYSGGDTQYF. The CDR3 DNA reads TGTGCCAGCAGTTATTATAGCGGGGGAGATACGCAGTATTTT.

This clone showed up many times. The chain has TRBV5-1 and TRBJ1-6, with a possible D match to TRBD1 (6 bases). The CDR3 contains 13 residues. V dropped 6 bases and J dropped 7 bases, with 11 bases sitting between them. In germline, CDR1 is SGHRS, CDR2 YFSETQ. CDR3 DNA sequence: TGCGCCAGCAACAGGGATGAAAATTCACCCCTCCACTTT. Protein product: CASNRDENSPLHF.

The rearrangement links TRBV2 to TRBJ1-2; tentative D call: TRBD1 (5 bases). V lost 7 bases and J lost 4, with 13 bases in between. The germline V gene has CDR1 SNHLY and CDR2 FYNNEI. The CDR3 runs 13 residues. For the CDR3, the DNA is TGTGCCAGCAAATCCGACAGTGTCTATGGCTACACCTTC. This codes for CASKSDSVYGYTF.

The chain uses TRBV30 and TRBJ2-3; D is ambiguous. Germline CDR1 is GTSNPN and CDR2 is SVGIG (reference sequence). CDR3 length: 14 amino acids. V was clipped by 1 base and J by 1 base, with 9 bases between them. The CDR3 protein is CAWSAGGRTDTQYF. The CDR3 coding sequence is TGTGCCTGGAGTGCTGGTGGCCGCACAGATACGCAGTATTTT. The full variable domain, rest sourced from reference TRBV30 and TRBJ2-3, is SQTIHQWPATLVQPVGSPLSLECTVEGTSNPNLYWYRQAAGRGLQLLFYSVGIGQISSEVPQNLSASRPQDRQFILSSKKLLLSDSGFYLCAWSAGGRTDTQYFGPGTRLTVL.

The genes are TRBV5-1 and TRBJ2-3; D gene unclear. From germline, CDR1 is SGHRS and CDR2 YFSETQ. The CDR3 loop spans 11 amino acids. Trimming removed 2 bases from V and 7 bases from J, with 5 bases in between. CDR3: CASSFEYTQYF. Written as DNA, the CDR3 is TGCGCCAGCAGCTTCGAGTATACGCAGTATTTT. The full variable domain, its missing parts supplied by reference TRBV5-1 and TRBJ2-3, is KAGVTQTPRYLIKTRGQQVTLSCSPISGHRSVSWYQQTPGQGLQFLFEYFSETQRNKGNFPGRFSGRQFSNSRSEMNVSTLELGDSALYLCASSFEYTQYFGPGTRLTVL.

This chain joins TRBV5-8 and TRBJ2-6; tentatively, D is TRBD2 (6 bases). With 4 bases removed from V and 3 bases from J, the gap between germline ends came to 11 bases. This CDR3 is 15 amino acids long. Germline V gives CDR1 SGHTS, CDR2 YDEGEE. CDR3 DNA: TGTGCCAGCAGCCTATGGGACTTTGGGGCCAACGTCCTGACTTTC. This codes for CASSLWDFGANVLTF.

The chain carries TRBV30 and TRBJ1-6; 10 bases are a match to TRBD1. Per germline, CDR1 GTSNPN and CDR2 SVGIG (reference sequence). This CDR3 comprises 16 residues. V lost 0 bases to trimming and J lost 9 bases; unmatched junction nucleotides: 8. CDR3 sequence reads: CAWSVRADRGSSPLHF. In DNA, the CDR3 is TGTGCCTGGAGTGTACGGGCGGACAGGGGGAGTTCACCCCTCCACTTT.

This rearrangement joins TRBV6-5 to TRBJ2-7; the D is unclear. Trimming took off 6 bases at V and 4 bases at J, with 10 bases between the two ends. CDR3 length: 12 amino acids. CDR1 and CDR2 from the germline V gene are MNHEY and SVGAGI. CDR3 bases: TGTGCCAGCAGACTCTATGCGTACGAGCAGTACTTC. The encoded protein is CASRLYAYEQYF.

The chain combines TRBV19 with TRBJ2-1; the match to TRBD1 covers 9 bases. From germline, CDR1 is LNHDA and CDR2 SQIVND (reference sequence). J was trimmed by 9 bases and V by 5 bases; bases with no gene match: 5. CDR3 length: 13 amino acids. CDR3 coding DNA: TGTGCCAGTAGTGGGACAGGGATTTTTGAGCAGTTCTTC. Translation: CASSGTGIFEQFF.

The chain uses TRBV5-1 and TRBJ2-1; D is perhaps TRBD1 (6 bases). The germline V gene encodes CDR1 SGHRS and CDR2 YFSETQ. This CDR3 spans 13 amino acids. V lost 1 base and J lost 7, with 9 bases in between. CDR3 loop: CASSLTGLNEQFF. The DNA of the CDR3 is TGCGCCAGCAGCTTGACAGGGCTGAATGAGCAGTTCTTC.

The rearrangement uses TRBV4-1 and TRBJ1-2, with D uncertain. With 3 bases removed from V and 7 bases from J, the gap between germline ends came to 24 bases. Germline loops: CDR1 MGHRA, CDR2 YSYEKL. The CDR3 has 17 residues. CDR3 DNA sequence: TGCGCCAGCAGCCAGTCGGATGGAGAGAGTTACATCAGTGGCTACACCTTC. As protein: CASSQSDGESYISGYTF.

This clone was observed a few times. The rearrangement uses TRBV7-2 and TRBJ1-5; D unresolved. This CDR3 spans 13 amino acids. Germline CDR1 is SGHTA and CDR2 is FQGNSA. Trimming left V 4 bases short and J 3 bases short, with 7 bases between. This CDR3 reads CASSSNSNQPQHF. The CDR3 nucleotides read TGTGCCAGCAGCTCCAATTCCAATCAGCCCCAGCATTTT.

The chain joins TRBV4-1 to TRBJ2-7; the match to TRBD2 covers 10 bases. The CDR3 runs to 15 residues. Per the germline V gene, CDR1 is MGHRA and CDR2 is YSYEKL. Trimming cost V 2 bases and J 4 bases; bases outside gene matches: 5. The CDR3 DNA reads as TGCGCCAGCAGCCAACTACTAGCGGGGATATACGAGCAGTACTTC. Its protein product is CASSQLLAGIYEQYF.

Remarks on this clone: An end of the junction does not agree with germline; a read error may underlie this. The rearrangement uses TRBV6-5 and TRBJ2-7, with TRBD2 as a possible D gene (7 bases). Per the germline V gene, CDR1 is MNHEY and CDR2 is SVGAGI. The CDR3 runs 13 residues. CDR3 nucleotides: TGTGCCAGCAGTAGAGAGGGGGGGGACGAGCAGTGCTTC. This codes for CASSREGGDEQCF.